The clone carrying this T cell receptor beta chain turned up a few times. TCRdb keeps only in-frame clones here, not all; method: immunoSEQ multiplex PCR. Of more than 20,000 clones in the sample, approximately 90% are singletons; the top ten hold 28%. CDR3 size: 11 residues. Germline V gene sequence: CDR1 MDHEN, CDR2 SYDVKM. V gave up 6 bases and J gave up 12 bases, with 11 bases separating them. Treatment described: preoperative locoregional IRX-2 cytokine immunotherapy. Samples came from a phase Ib trial of preoperative locoregional IRX-2 cytokine immunotherapy. The source of the sample is a study of preoperative IRX-2 immunotherapy in early breast cancer.

This TCR was recovered from a human donor with breast cancer. Sequencing used tumor tissue, obtained after IRX-2 immunotherapy. V usage is TRBV28 and J usage is TRBJ1-4, with a tentative D call TRBD1 (5 bases). The CDR3 DNA reads as TGTGCCAGCAGGGGGGGTTGGGAACTGTTTTTT. This encodes CASRGGWELFF.